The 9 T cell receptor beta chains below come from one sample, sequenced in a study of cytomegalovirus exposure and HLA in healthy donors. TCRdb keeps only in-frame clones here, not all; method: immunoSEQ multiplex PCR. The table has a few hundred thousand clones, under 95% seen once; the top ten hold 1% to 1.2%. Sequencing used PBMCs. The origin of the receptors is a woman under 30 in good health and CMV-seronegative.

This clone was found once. CDR3 in amino acids: CASSLWAGGYEQYF. CDR3 DNA: TGTGCCAGCAGCTTATGGGCAGGGGGATACGAGCAGTACTTC. V and J are TRBV11-2 and TRBJ2-7, with 7 bases identical to TRBD1. The V gene end was trimmed by 2 bases and the J gene end by 4 bases; junction bases not matched to a gene: 5. CDR3 length: 14 amino acids. Germline V CDR1 and CDR2: SGHAT, FQNNGV.

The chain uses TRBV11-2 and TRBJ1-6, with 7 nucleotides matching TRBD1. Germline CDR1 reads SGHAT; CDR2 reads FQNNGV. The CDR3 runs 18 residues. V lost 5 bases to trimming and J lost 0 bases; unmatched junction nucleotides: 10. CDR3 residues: CASSPRTGASSYNSPLHF. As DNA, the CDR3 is TGTGCCAGCAGCCCCCGAACAGGGGCGAGCTCCTATAATTCACCCCTCCACTTT.

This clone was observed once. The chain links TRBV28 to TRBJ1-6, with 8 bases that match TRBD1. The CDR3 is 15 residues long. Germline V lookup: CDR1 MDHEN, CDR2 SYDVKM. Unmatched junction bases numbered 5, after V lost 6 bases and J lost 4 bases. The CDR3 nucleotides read TGTGCCAGCAGCCTCGACAGGGGATATAATTCACCCCTCCACTTT. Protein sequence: CASSLDRGYNSPLHF.

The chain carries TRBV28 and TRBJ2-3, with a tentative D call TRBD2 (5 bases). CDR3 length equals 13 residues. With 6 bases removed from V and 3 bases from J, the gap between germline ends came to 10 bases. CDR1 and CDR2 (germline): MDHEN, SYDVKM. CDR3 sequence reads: CASRSGKTDTQYF. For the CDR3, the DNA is TGTGCCAGCAGGTCCGGGAAGACAGATACGCAGTATTTT. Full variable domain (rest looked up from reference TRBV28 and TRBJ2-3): DVKVTQSSRYLVKRTGEKVFLECVQDMDHENMFWYRQDPGLGLRLIYFSYDVKMKEKGDIPEGYSVSREKKERFSLILESASTNQTSMYLCASRSGKTDTQYFGPGTRLTVL.

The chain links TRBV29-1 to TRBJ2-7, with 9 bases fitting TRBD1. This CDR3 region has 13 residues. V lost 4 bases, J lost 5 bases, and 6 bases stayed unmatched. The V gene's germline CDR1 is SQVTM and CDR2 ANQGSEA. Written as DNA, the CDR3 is TGCAGCGTTGGGGACAGGGTTATACACGAGCAGTACTTC. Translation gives CSVGDRVIHEQYF.

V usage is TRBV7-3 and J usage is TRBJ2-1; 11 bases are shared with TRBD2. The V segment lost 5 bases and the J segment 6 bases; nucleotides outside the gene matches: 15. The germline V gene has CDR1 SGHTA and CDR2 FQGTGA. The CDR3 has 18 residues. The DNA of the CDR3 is TGTGCCAGCAGCCGCCTTGAAACCGGGACTAGCGGATTCAATGAGCAGTTCTTC. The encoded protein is CASSRLETGTSGFNEQFF.

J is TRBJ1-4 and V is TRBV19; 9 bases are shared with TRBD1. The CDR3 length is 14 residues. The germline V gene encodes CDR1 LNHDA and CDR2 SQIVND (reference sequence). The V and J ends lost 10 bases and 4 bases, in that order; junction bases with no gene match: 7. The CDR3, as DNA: TGTGCCACCAAGGTGGACAGGGGTAATGAAAAACTGTTTTTT. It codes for CATKVDRGNEKLFF.

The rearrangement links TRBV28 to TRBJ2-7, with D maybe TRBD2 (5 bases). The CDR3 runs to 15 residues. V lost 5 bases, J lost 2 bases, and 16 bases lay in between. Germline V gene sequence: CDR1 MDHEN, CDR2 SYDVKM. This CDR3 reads CASSPYLGGAYEQYF. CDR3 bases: TGTGCCAGCAGTCCCTATCTCGGAGGTGCCTACGAGCAGTACTTC.

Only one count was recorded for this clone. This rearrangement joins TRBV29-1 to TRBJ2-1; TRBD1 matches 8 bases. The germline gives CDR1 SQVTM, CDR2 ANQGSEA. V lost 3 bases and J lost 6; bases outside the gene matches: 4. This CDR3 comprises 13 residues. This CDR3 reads CSVETGESNEQFF. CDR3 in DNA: TGCAGCGTTGAGACAGGGGAATCCAATGAGCAGTTCTTC.